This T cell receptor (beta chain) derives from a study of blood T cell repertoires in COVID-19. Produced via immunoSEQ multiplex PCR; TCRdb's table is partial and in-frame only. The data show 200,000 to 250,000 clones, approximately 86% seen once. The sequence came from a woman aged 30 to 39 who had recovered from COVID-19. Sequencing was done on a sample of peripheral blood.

The CDR3, as DNA: TGTGCCAGCAGTTACGCCGGGACTAGCGGGGGGGCGAAGTACTTC. Translation: CASSYAGTSGGAKYF. This chain connects TRBV6-6 to TRBJ2-7; 16 bases line up with TRBD2. The V gene's germline CDR1 is MNHNY and CDR2 SVGAGI (reference sequence). The CDR3 totals 15 residues. With V trimmed by 2 bases and J by 11 bases, 6 bases remained unmatched.